The clone carrying this T cell receptor beta chain was found a few times. Its antigen is not known. This record comes from a study of shared clonotypes between healthy human individuals. For the study at large: Donor composition was two women and a few men, aged 18 to 49.

Profiling relied on immunoSEQ multiplex PCR, and the TCRdb table lists in-frame clones only, not all of them. The repertoire holds some 1,100,000 clones, with 78% as singletons. Germline assignment: CDR1 LGHNA and CDR2 YNFKEQ. CDR3 length: 15 amino acids. Trimming shortened V by 1 base and J by 3 bases, and 13 bases separated the two germline ends. General study findings and limits: Clonotypes that were shared across a handful of donors made up around 5.5% of naive CD4 clonotypes.

V and J are TRBV4-2 and TRBJ2-7; tentative D call: TRBD2 (5 bases). Sequencing was performed on memory CD4+ T cells from PBMCs. The subset here: CD45RA-negative fraction. The TCR was taken from a man in his late teens or twenties in good health. Some clones in this sample may be carry-over from other donors' samples. The CDR3 coding sequence is TGTGCCAGCAGCCAAGTCGGCAGGACTGGCTACGAGCAGTACTTC. Translation: CASSQVGRTGYEQYF.